These 17 T cell receptor beta chains originate from one sample sequenced in a study of T cell changes during pregnancy in multiple sclerosis. Profiling relied on immunoSEQ multiplex PCR, and the TCRdb table lists in-frame clones only, not all of them. The data contain some 35,000 clones, roughly nine tenths of them singletons. The specimen comprised CD4+ T cells from peripheral blood mononuclear cells, sampled after pregnancy. Receptors were obtained from a female donor in good health, enrolled as a control in a pregnancy study.

The genes are TRBV27 and TRBJ1-2, with 7 nucleotides matching TRBD1. The J segment lost 8 bases and the V segment lost 1 base, leaving 4 bases of the junction unmatched. The length of the CDR3 is 13 residues. Germline CDR1 MNHEY, CDR2 SMNVEV (reference sequence). DNA for the CDR3: TGTGCCAGCAGTTTATACAGGGGTGGAGGCTACACCTTC. Encoded protein: CASSLYRGGGYTF.

CDR3 sequence: CASSGTVTGAYEQYF. The CDR3 bases are TGTGCCAGCAGCGGCACCGTAACAGGGGCCTACGAGCAGTACTTC. The chain joins TRBV2 to TRBJ2-7, with 7 bases that match TRBD1. In germline, CDR1 is SNHLY, CDR2 FYNNEI. This CDR3 contains 15 residues. V lost 6 bases to trimming and J lost 2 bases; unmatched junction nucleotides: 10.

This chain uses TRBV29-1 with TRBJ1-5; 8 nucleotides line up with TRBD1. V trimming: 8 bases; J trimming: 4 bases; junction bases outside the gene matches: 7. The CDR3 is 13 residues long. The germline V gene encodes CDR1 SQVTM and CDR2 ANQGSEA. CDR3 DNA sequence: TGCAGCACAAGACAGGGGCCAAATCAGCCCCAGCATTTT. Protein: CSTRQGPNQPQHF. The full variable domain, rest sourced from reference TRBV29-1 and TRBJ1-5, is SAVISQKPSRDICQRGTSLTIQCQVDSQVTMMFWYRQQPGQSLTLIATANQGSEATYESGFVIDKFPISRPNLTFSTLTVSNMSPEDSSIYLCSTRQGPNQPQHFGDGTRLSIL.

The chain has TRBV7-3 and TRBJ2-2; 13 bases agree with TRBD2. The CDR3 consists of 18 residues. With V trimmed by 2 bases and J by 3 bases, 6 bases remained unmatched. In germline, CDR1 is SGHTA, CDR2 FQGTGA. The CDR3 loop is CASSLRGLAGRYTGELFF. The CDR3 nucleotides read TGTGCCAGCAGCTTACGGGGACTAGCGGGGAGATACACCGGGGAGCTGTTTTTT.

The chain employs TRBV7-9 and TRBJ1-1; 7 bases match TRBD1. The CDR3 is 14 residues long. With 3 bases clipped from V and 5 bases from J, the junction kept 6 bases outside the gene matches. Germline V lookup: CDR1 SEHNR, CDR2 FQNEAQ (reference sequence). In DNA, the CDR3 is TGTGCCAGCAGCTTGACAGGGTTTGGAACTGAAGCTTTCTTT. This encodes CASSLTGFGTEAFF.

The V and J genes are TRBV28 and TRBJ1-2; possibly TRBD1 for D (6 bases). The CDR3 totals 17 residues. V lost 4 bases to trimming and J lost 2 bases, with 20 bases between them. Looked up from germline, CDR1 is MDHEN and CDR2 is SYDVKM. The CDR3 here is CASSSNRRDTLNYGYTF. CDR3 nucleotide sequence: TGTGCCAGCAGTTCCAACCGCCGGGACACCTTAAACTATGGCTACACCTTC.

The chain has TRBV14 and TRBJ2-3; D is unresolved. The CDR3 spans 12 residues. CDR1 and CDR2 from the germline V gene are SGHDN and FVKESK. V lost 4 bases and J lost 6, with 8 bases in between. The CDR3 coding sequence is TGTGCCAGCAGCCTCCGGTCCGATACGCAGTATTTT. This translates into CASSLRSDTQYF.

The V gene is TRBV4-3, the J gene TRBJ2-5; 9 bases align to TRBD1. The CDR3 spans 14 residues. The germline V gene has CDR1 LGHNA and CDR2 YSLEER. V was clipped by 6 bases and J by 4 bases; unmatched bases: 6. The chain's CDR3 is CASSPQGARETQYF. CDR3 in DNA: TGCGCCAGCAGTCCACAGGGGGCAAGAGAGACCCAGTACTTC.

J is TRBJ2-7 and V is TRBV6-5; weak D call: TRBD2 (6 bases). The CDR3 spans 13 residues. Germline-derived CDR1 and CDR2 are MNHEY and SVGAGI. Trimming stripped 4 bases from V and 3 bases from J, with 10 bases between. In DNA form, the CDR3 reads TGTGCCAGCAGTTTTAGGCGGGGCTACGAGCAGTACTTC. It encodes CASSFRRGYEQYF.

For the CDR3, the DNA is TGTGCCATCAGTGATGAGACTATCAAAAACATTCAGTACTTC. This sequence encodes CAISDETIKNIQYF. The rearrangement links TRBV10-3 to TRBJ2-4; a weak D match, TRBD2 (5 bases). Germline values: CDR1 ENHRY, CDR2 SYGVKD. The CDR3 is made up of 14 amino acids. With 3 bases removed from V and 3 bases from J, the gap between germline ends came to 9 bases.

The chain carries TRBV6-5 and TRBJ2-7; D uncertain. The CDR3 is made up of 15 amino acids. Per the germline V gene, CDR1 is MNHEY and CDR2 is SVGAGI. The ends were cut back, 6 bases at V and 1 base at J, with 16 bases in the middle. CDR3 nucleotides: TGTGCCAGCAGCCTCCGGCGGCCGACTTCCTACGAGCAGTACTTC. Protein: CASSLRRPTSYEQYF.

The rearrangement joins TRBV6-5 to TRBJ1-6; D might be TRBD1 (5 bases). V shed 5 bases and J shed 6 bases, with 14 bases lying between them. CDR1 and CDR2 from the germline V gene are MNHEY and SVGAGI. The CDR3 totals 15 residues. DNA for the CDR3: TGTGCCAGCAGTGGGGAGGGACGGATTAATTCACCCCTCCACTTT. Translated: CASSGEGRINSPLHF.

The J gene is TRBJ2-7, the V gene TRBV27, with a weak D call TRBD2 (6 bases). Deletions cut 5 bases from V and 0 bases from J, with 14 bases between. CDR1 is MNHEY and CDR2 is SMNVEV in the germline V gene (reference sequence). The CDR3 has 15 amino acids. In nucleotides, the CDR3 is TGTGCCAGCAGTCTAACTAGCCTCAGCTCCTACGAGCAGTACTTC. It specifies CASSLTSLSSYEQYF.

The chain couples TRBV5-1 to TRBJ2-3; D unresolved. Germline CDR1 SGHRS, CDR2 YFSETQ. The CDR3 consists of 13 residues. The V end lost 3 bases, the J end lost 1 base, and 6 bases lay between the germline ends. The CDR3 nucleotides read TGCGCCAGCAGCTCCCCGGGCACAGATACGCAGTATTTT. Translated, it gives CASSSPGTDTQYF.

In nucleotides, the CDR3 is TGTGCCAGCAGCTGGACTAGCGGGAGGCCAAAAGAGACCCAGTACTTC. It encodes CASSWTSGRPKETQYF. The chain is built from TRBV7-8 and TRBJ2-5; 14 bases map to TRBD2. Germline values: CDR1 SGHVS, CDR2 FQNEAQ. V trimming: 4 bases; J trimming: 3 bases; junction bases outside the gene matches: 4. The CDR3 consists of 16 residues.

The chain carries TRBV5-1 and TRBJ1-2; a weak D match, TRBD1 (5 bases). Germline V lookup: CDR1 SGHRS, CDR2 YFSETQ. V was clipped by 4 bases and J by 0 bases, with 13 bases between them. This CDR3 is 15 amino acids long. The chain's CDR3 is CASSHGTQTNYGYTF. CDR3 DNA: TGCGCCAGCAGCCACGGGACTCAGACTAACTATGGCTACACCTTC.

This clone was observed a single time. The genes are TRBV5-4 and TRBJ2-4, with 7 positions matching TRBD2. Germline-derived CDR1 and CDR2 are SGHNT and YYREEE (reference sequence). This CDR3 is built from 14 residues. V was pared by 3 bases and J by 8 bases, with 8 bases of the junction left unmatched. The CDR3, as DNA: TGTGCCAGCAGCTCAGCGACCACTAGCGACATTCAGTACTTC. This translates into CASSSATTSDIQYF.